These 8 T cell receptor beta chains were all obtained from the same sample, sequenced in a study of T cells in Graves' hyperthyroidism and ophthalmopathy. Amplification targeted TCR beta CDR3 regions from RNA transcripts. First-round RT-PCR of the TCR CDR3 relied on the HTBI primer set. MiXCR, run by TCRdb on the multiplex PCR reads, gives a single entry per CDR3 protein. The table lists over 500,000 distinct CDR3 sequences, roughly 15% of them singletons. The specimen sequenced was blood. The receptors originated from a woman between 35 and 50 years old with Graves' hyperthyroidism.

This clonotype came up many times. This may stem from a read error, because a much larger clone lies one nucleotide away. The chain links TRBV27 to TRBJ2-5, with D possibly being TRBD2 (7 bases). The CDR3 is made up of 13 amino acids. Germline loops: CDR1 MNHEY, CDR2 SMNVEV (reference sequence). Between the trimmed V and J ends, which lost 3 bases and 6 bases, there was a span of 11 bases. The CDR3 nucleotides read TGTGCCAGCAGTTTCGGGGGGCAAAAGACCCAGTACTTC. The encoded protein is CASSFGGQKTQYF.

This clonotype was seen many times. J is TRBJ2-1 and V is TRBV7-2, with 10 bases matching TRBD2. CDR3 length: 15 residues. Germline CDR1 and CDR2: SGHTA and FQGNSA. The V and J ends lost 1 base and 9 bases, in that order; junction bases with no gene match: 6. The CDR3 protein is CASSLVAGGGSEQFF. DNA for the CDR3: TGTGCCAGCAGCTTAGTAGCGGGAGGAGGTAGTGAGCAGTTCTTC.

This clonotype appeared many times. A junction end diverges from the germline sequence, so it may reflect a read error. The chain combines TRBV7-9 with TRBJ2-7, with 7 bases identical to TRBD2. Germline lookup yields CDR1 SEHNR and CDR2 FQNEAQ (reference sequence). The CDR3 is 15 residues long. The CDR3, as DNA: TGCGCCAGCAGCTTGGGGGGGTCAGGCACCTACGAGCAGTACTTC. It translates to CASSLGGSGTYEQYF.

This clonotype was found many times. The chain carries TRBV9 and TRBJ2-5; a possible D gene is TRBD1 (6 bases). The germline V and J ends were trimmed by 0 bases and 3 bases, with 12 bases remaining between them. The germline gives CDR1 SGDLS, CDR2 YYNGEE. The CDR3 contains 15 residues. As DNA, the CDR3 is TGTGCCAGCAGCGTAGGAAGCAGGACAGAAGAGACCCAGTACTTC. Translation: CASSVGSRTEETQYF.

Ten or more counts support this clonotype. The V call is TRBV28, the J call TRBJ2-7; D is uncertain. Germline V CDR1 and CDR2: MDHEN, SYDVKM. Trimming cost V 4 bases and J 6 bases, with 19 bases left between them. The CDR3 sequence is 15 residues long. The chain's CDR3 is CASSCEWPDTCEQYF. As DNA, the CDR3 is TGTGCCAGCAGTTGTGAGTGGCCGGATACGTGCGAGCAGTACTTC.

Notes on this clonotype: One junction end does not reproduce the germline sequence, and a read error may be involved. J is TRBJ2-2 and V is TRBV2; tentative D call: TRBD2 (6 bases). The length of the CDR3 is 14 residues. Germline V CDR1 and CDR2: SNHLY, FYNNEI. CDR3 region: CASTKKSNTGGLFF. CDR3 sequence (DNA): TGTGCCAGCACAAAGAAATCGAACACCGGGGGGCTGTTTTTT.

Concerning this clonotype itself: A much larger clone lies a single base off, so this may be a read error. This is likely a read error, given that the CDR3 carries no conserved phenylalanine or tryptophan at its end. The CDR3, as DNA: TGTGCCAGCAGTTTTAGTCAGGGATATAATTCACCCCTCCACTCT. It codes for CASSFSQGYNSPLHS. The chain joins TRBV12-3 or TRBV12-4 to TRBJ1-6, with D maybe TRBD1 (5 bases). Trimming shortened V by 3 bases and J by 4 bases, and 10 bases separated the two germline ends. The CDR3 spans 15 residues.

This clonotype was found many times. The chain is built from TRBV20-1 and TRBJ2-3; D perhaps matches TRBD2 (7 bases). Trimming pared 0 bases from V and 4 bases from J, leaving 14 bases between. CDR3 length: 15 residues. Germline-derived CDR1 and CDR2 are DFQATT and SNEGSKA (reference sequence). The DNA for the CDR3 is TGCAGTGCTAGAGATCTACGGGGGGCCCCAGATACGCAGTATTTT. Its translation is CSARDLRGAPDTQYF.